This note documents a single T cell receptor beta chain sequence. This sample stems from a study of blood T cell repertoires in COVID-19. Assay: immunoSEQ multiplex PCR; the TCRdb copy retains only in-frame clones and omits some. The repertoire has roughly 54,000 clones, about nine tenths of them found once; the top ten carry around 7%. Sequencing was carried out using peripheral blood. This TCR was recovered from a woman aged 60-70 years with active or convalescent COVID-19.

The CDR3 nucleotides read TGTGCCAGTGCAACAGGGGGAAGCGTCGGAGCTTTGTATGGCTACACCTTC. Its translation: CASATGGSVGALYGYTF. The V gene is TRBV28, the J gene TRBJ1-2; 8 bases line up with TRBD1. This CDR3 region has 17 residues. The V gene's germline CDR1 is MDHEN and CDR2 SYDVKM. V dropped 9 bases and J dropped 5; count of bases not matched to a gene: 20.